This T cell receptor (beta chain) came from a study of T cells in Graves' hyperthyroidism and ophthalmopathy. Study as a whole: The blood sample was taken at first diagnosis, before treatment began.

The study's findings and limits: Blood also held most thyroid clonotypes expanded beyond 0.001.

Patients aged 18 to 65 had newly diagnosed hyperthyroidism lasting under 2 months. PBMCs were obtained from approximately 9.2 ml fresh peripheral blood. V was shortened by 6 bases and J by 0 bases, with 12 bases between the two germline ends. Germline CDR1 and CDR2: SNHLY and FYNNEI. The CDR3 covers 14 residues. Worth noting for this clonotype: Antigen unknown.

The source material, RNA transcripts, was used to amplify TCR beta CDR3 regions. HTBI primers drove first-round RT-PCR of the TCR CDR3. MiXCR, run by TCRdb on the multiplex PCR reads, gives a single entry per CDR3 protein. The profile shows about 200,000 distinct CDR3 sequences, about 15% of them singletons. Material: blood. This chain joins TRBV2 and TRBJ2-7; D gene unclear. The receptor's source is a woman aged 45-59 years with Graves' hyperthyroidism. CDR3 sequence (DNA): TGTGCCAGCAGATCAGACGCGTACTCCTACGAGCAGTACTTC. Translating gives CASRSDAYSYEQYF.